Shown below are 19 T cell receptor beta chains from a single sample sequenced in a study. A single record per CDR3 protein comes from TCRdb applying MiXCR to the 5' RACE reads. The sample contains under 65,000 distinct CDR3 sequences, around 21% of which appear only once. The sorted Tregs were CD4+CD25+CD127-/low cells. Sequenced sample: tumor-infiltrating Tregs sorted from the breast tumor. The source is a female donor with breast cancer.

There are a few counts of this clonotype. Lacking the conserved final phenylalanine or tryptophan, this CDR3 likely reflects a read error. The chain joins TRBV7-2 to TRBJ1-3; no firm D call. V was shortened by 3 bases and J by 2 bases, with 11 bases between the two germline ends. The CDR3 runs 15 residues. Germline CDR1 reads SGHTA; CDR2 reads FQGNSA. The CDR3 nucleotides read TGTGCCAGCAGCTTGGGTCGGATAACTGGAAACACCATATATCTT. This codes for CASSLGRITGNTIYL.

The CDR3 bases are TGTGCCAGCAGTGAAACCGGCTACTGGGACGAGCAGTACTTC. Translating gives CASSETGYWDEQYF. This chain connects TRBV6-1 to TRBJ2-7; D gene ambiguous. The length of the CDR3 is 14 residues. Germline CDR1 is MNHNS and CDR2 is SASEGT. The V end lost 2 bases, the J end lost 5 bases, and 13 bases lay between the germline ends.

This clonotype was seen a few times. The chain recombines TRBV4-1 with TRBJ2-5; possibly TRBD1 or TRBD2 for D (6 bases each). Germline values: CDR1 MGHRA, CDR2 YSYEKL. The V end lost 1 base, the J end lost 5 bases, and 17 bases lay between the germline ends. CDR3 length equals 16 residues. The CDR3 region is CASSQVGGSGGETQYF. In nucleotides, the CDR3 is TGCGCCAGCAGCCAAGTCGGGGGCTCCGGAGGGGAGACCCAGTACTTC.

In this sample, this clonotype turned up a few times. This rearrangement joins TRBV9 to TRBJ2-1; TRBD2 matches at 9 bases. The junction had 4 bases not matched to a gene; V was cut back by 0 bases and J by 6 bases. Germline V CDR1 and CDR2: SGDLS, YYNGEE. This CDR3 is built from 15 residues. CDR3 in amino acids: CASSVGLADPNEQFF. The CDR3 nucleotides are TGTGCCAGCAGCGTAGGACTAGCGGATCCCAATGAGCAGTTCTTC.

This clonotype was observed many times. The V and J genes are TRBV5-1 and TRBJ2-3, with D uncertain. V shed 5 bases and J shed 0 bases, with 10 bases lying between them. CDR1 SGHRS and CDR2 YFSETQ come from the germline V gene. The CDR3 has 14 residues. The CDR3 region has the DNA TGCGCCAGCAGTAACGGAGCTAGCACAGATACGCAGTATTTT. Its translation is CASSNGASTDTQYF.

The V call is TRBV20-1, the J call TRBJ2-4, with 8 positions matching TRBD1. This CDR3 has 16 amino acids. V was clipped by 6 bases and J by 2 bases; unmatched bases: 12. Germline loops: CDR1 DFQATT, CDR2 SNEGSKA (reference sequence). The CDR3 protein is CSAPTGVKDSKNIQYF. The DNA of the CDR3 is TGCAGTGCCCCGACAGGGGTCAAGGATTCCAAAAACATTCAGTACTTC.

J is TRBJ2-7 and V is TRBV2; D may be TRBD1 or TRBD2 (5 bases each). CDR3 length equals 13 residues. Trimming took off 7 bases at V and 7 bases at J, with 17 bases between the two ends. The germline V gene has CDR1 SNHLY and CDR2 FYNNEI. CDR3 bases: TGTGCCAGCATCCGGGACCGGCCTGGGGAGCAGTACTTC. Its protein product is CASIRDRPGEQYF.

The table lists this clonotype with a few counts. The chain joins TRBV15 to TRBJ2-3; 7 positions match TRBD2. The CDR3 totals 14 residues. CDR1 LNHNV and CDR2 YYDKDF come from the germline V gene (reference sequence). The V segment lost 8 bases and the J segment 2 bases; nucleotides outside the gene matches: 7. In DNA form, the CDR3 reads TGTGCCACCGCCGCGGGAGTTAACACAGATACGCAGTATTTT. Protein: CATAAGVNTDTQYF.

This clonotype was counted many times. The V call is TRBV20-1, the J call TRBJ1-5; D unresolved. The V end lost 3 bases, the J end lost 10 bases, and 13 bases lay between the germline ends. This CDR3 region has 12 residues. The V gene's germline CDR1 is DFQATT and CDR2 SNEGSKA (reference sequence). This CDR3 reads CSARTRAGPQHF. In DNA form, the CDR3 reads TGCAGTGCTAGGACCAGAGCGGGACCCCAGCATTTT.

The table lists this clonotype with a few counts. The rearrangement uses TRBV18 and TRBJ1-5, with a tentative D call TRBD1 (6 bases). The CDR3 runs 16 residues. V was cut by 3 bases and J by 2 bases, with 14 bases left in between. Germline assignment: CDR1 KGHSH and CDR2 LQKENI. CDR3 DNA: TGTGCCAGCTCACCTTACGTGGGGGGCGGCAATCAGCCCCAGCATTTT. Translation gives CASSPYVGGGNQPQHF.

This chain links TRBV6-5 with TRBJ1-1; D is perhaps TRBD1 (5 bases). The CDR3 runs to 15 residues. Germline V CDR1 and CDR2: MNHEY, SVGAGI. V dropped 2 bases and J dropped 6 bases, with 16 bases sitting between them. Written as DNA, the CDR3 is TGTGCCAGCAGTTACCAGGGACGGTGGAGGGCTGAAGCTTTCTTT. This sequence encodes CASSYQGRWRAEAFF.

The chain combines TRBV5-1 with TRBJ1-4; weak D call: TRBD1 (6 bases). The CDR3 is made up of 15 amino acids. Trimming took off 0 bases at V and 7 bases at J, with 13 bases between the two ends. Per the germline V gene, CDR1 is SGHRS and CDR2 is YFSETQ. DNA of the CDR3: TGCGCCAGCAGCTTGGTAGGGGGGCCAGGTGAAAAACTGTTTTTT. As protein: CASSLVGGPGEKLFF.

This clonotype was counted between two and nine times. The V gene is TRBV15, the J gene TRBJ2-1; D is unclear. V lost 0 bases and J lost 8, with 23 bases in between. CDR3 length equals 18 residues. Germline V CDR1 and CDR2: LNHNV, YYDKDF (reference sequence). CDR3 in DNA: TGTGCCACCAGCAGAGATGGTTGGGCGGCCAGATTGGCCGATGAGCAGTTCTTC. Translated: CATSRDGWAARLADEQFF.

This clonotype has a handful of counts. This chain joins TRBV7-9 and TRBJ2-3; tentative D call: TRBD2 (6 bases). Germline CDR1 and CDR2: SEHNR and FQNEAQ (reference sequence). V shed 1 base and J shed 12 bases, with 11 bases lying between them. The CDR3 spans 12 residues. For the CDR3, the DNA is TGTGCCAGCAGCTTAGAGAGCGGGTCCCAGTATTTT. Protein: CASSLESGSQYF.

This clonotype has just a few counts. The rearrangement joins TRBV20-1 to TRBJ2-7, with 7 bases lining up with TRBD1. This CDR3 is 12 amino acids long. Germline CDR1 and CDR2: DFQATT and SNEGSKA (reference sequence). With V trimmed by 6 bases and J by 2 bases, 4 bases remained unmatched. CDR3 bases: TGCAGTGCAACGGACAGGACCTACGAGCAGTACTTC. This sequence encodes CSATDRTYEQYF.

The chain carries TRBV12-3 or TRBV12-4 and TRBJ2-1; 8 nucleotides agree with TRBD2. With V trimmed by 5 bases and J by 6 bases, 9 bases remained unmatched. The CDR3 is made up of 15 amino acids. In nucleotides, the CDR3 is TGTGCCAGCAGTCGCAGCGGGAGCTACTCCAATGAGCAGTTCTTC. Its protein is CASSRSGSYSNEQFF.

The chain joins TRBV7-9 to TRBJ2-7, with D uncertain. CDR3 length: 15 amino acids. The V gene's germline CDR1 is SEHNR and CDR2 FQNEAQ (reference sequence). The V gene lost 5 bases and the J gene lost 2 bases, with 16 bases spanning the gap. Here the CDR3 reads CASSPPGGTPYEQYF. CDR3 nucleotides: TGTGCCAGCAGCCCACCCGGCGGAACCCCCTACGAGCAGTACTTC. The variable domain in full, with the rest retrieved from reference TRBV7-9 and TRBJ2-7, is DTGVSQNPRHKITKRGQNVTFRCDPISEHNRLYWYRQTLGQGPEFLTYFQNEAQLEKSRLLSDRFSAERPKGSFSTLEIQRTEQGDSAMYLCASSPPGGTPYEQYFGPGTRLTVT.

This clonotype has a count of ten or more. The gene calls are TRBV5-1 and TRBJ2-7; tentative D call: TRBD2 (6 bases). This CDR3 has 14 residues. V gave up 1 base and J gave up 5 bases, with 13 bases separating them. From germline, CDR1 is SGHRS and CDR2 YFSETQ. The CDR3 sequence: CASSLSGEAHEQYF. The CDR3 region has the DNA TGCGCCAGCAGCTTGTCTGGGGAGGCCCACGAGCAGTACTTC.

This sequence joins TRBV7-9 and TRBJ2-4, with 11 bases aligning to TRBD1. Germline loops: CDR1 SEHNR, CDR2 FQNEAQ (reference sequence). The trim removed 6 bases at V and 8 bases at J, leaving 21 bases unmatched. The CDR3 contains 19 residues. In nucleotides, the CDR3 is TGTGCCAGCAGAAAGGGACCCCGACGGGACAGGGGGAAGGTGGACATTCAGTACTTC. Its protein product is CASRKGPRRDRGKVDIQYF.